The source of this T cell receptor beta chain is a study of T cell responses to AZD1222 COVID-19 vaccine. The protocol was immunoSEQ multiplex PCR, while the TCRdb copy is restricted to in-frame clones and leaves out a portion. This table holds 150,000 to 200,000 clones, about 90% found once. The sample was peripheral blood, taken 28 days after the second AZD1222 dose. This sequence originates from an adult who received the AZD1222 COVID-19 vaccine.

CDR3 sequence: CASSPGPGSNQPQHF. The CDR3 bases are TGTGCCAGCAGCCCGGGACCGGGGAGCAATCAGCCCCAGCATTTT. The chain joins TRBV5-6 to TRBJ1-5, with D perhaps TRBD1 (5 bases). The germline CDR1 and CDR2 sequences are SGHDT and YYEEEE. This CDR3 contains 15 residues. Deletions cut 4 bases from V and 1 base from J, with 12 bases between.